In its sample, the clone carrying this T cell receptor (beta chain) was seen once. Antigen: not known. Germline V gene sequence: CDR1 GTSNPN, CDR2 SVGIG (reference sequence). Trimming took off 2 bases at V and 0 bases at J, with 13 bases between the two ends. The CDR3 totals 15 residues. The data were obtained in a study of cytomegalovirus exposure and HLA in healthy donors. The study's findings and limits: The authors enumerated 150 to 200 TCR beta chains as linked to cytomegalovirus. Near-uniform donor sequencing depth was presumed by presence/absence analyses.

The PCR ran on 60 Vbeta and 13 Jbeta primers. The protocol was immunoSEQ multiplex PCR, while the TCRdb copy is restricted to in-frame clones and leaves out a portion. The sample contains under 150,000 clones, 80% of which appear only once. The sequenced sample was PBMCs. The gene calls are TRBV30 and TRBJ1-2; tentative D call: TRBD1 (6 bases). The receptor was isolated from a woman aged 40 to 50 in good health and CMV-seronegative. CDR3 bases: TGTGCCTGGAGTCGACAGGCTAAAGCTAACTATGGCTACACCTTC. Protein sequence: CAWSRQAKANYGYTF. The full variable domain, with the rest looked up from reference TRBV30 and TRBJ1-2, is SQTIHQWPATLVQPVGSPLSLECTVEGTSNPNLYWYRQAAGRGLQLLFYSVGIGQISSEVPQNLSASRPQDRQFILSSKKLLLSDSGFYLCAWSRQAKANYGYTFGSGTRLTVV.